What follows are 26 T cell receptor beta chains derived from one specimen sequenced in a study of T-cell memory formation after mild COVID-19. TCRdb passed the 5' RACE reads through MiXCR, listing each CDR3 protein once. The table includes more than 250,000 distinct CDR3 sequences, around 17% detected once. Sequenced input: PBMCs or a T cell subset sorted from them (not recorded which). Receptor source: a man aged 18 to 30 who had mild COVID-19 (a few samples of this study predate the infection). Cell type and time point are not known.

The CDR3 DNA follows: TGTGCCAGCAGCTTAAACTCTGGGCTCTCCACTACCGGGGAGCTGTTTTTT. Protein product: CASSLNSGLSTTGELFF. V usage is TRBV7-3 and J usage is TRBJ2-2; D gene uncertain. CDR3 length: 17 residues. V lost 1 base to trimming and J lost 5 bases, with 17 bases between them. Germline lookup yields CDR1 SGHTA and CDR2 FQGTGA.

This chain connects TRBV29-1 to TRBJ1-6; 8 bases line up with TRBD1. V dropped 5 bases and J dropped 8; count of bases not matched to a gene: 5. The CDR3 has 13 residues. The V gene's germline CDR1 is SQVTM and CDR2 ANQGSEA. CDR3 protein: CSVSTGVDSPLHF. Here the CDR3 DNA reads TGCAGCGTTTCGACAGGGGTGGATTCACCCCTCCACTTT.

This clonotype was counted only a few times. The chain is built from TRBV4-3 and TRBJ1-4, with D unclear. V lost 0 bases and J lost 4, with 6 bases in between. CDR1 and CDR2 from the germline V gene are LGHNA and YSLEER. The CDR3 extends over 14 amino acids. For the CDR3, the DNA is TGCGCCAGCAGCCAAGACAGCGATAATGAAAAACTGTTTTTT. It translates to CASSQDSDNEKLFF.

This clonotype was seen ten or more times. The chain has TRBV29-1 and TRBJ2-7, with D possibly matching TRBD1 (6 bases). The CDR3 consists of 14 residues. Germline V gene data show CDR1 as SQVTM and CDR2 as ANQGSEA. Trimming took off 0 bases at V and 3 bases at J, with 12 bases between the two ends. CDR3 sequence (DNA): TGCAGCGTTGAAGATTTGGGACATAACTACGAGCAGTACTTC. Protein product: CSVEDLGHNYEQYF.

This sequence joins TRBV29-1 and TRBJ1-5; D may be TRBD1 (6 bases). The CDR3 consists of 13 residues. Germline CDR1 SQVTM, CDR2 ANQGSEA. Trimming pared 6 bases from V and 3 bases from J, leaving 12 bases between. The CDR3 loop is CSVGQSANQPQHF. CDR3 nucleotides: TGCAGCGTCGGACAGAGTGCCAATCAGCCCCAGCATTTT.

This clonotype was seen a few times. The gene calls are TRBV27 and TRBJ1-1, with D hard to call. The CDR3 totals 13 residues. The V end was cut by 0 bases, the J end by 1 base, with 3 bases between. CDR1 is MNHEY, CDR2 SMNVEV, per germline (reference sequence). CDR3 nucleotide sequence: TGTGCCAGCAGTTTATCCAAGAACACTGAAGCTTTCTTT. Its protein is CASSLSKNTEAFF.

V and J are TRBV20-1 and TRBJ2-7; 7 bases match TRBD1. Losses at the gene ends were 6 bases for V and 3 bases for J; bases not matched to a gene: 2. This CDR3 has 11 residues. CDR1 DFQATT and CDR2 SNEGSKA come from the germline V gene (reference sequence). The CDR3 DNA reads as TGCAGTGCCCGGACAGGCTACGAGCAGTACTTC. Its translation is CSARTGYEQYF.

V gene TRBV20-1 combines with J gene TRBJ2-5, with unresolved D. CDR1 DFQATT and CDR2 SNEGSKA come from the germline V gene (reference sequence). The CDR3 covers 12 residues. The V gene lost 7 bases and the J gene lost 2 bases, with 11 bases spanning the gap. The chain's CDR3 is CSVQDYQETQYF. In DNA form, the CDR3 reads TGCAGTGTGCAGGATTATCAAGAGACCCAGTACTTC.

The chain employs TRBV30 and TRBJ2-3; the match to TRBD2 covers 8 bases. This CDR3 is 14 amino acids long. Per germline, CDR1 GTSNPN and CDR2 SVGIG (reference sequence). J lost 3 bases, V lost 4 bases, and 6 bases had no gene match. This CDR3 is CAWISGRATDTQYF. CDR3 nucleotides: TGTGCCTGGATAAGCGGGAGAGCGACAGATACGCAGTATTTT. Using reference TRBV30 and TRBJ2-3 for the parts outside the CDR3, the full variable domain is SQTIHQWPATLVQPVGSPLSLECTVEGTSNPNLYWYRQAAGRGLQLLFYSVGIGQISSEVPQNLSASRPQDRQFILSSKKLLLSDSGFYLCAWISGRATDTQYFGPGTRLTVL.

This clonotype was detected only a few times. The V and J genes are TRBV18 and TRBJ2-5, with 14 bases matching TRBD2. V was clipped by 0 bases and J by 5 bases; unmatched bases: 5. Looked up from germline, CDR1 is KGHSH and CDR2 is LQKENI. CDR3 length equals 17 residues. CDR3 sequence reads: CASSPPGLAGAGETQYF. CDR3 DNA: TGTGCCAGCTCACCACCGGGACTAGCGGGGGCCGGTGAGACCCAGTACTTC.

The chain links TRBV7-9 to TRBJ2-1; D gene uncertain. V lost 5 bases to trimming and J lost 7 bases, with 12 bases between them. Germline CDR1 is SEHNR and CDR2 is FQNEAQ (reference sequence). The CDR3 extends over 13 amino acids. The CDR3 reads CASSGLGENEQFF. CDR3 sequence (DNA): TGTGCCAGCAGCGGGCTTGGCGAGAATGAGCAGTTCTTC.

This sequence joins TRBV25-1 and TRBJ1-3, with D hard to call. Germline CDR1 is MGHDK and CDR2 is SYGVNS. The CDR3 spans 12 residues. V shed 8 bases and J shed 8 bases, with 13 bases lying between them. The CDR3 loop is CASSRVGDTIYF. The CDR3 DNA sequence: TGTGCCAGCTCTCGGGTAGGAGACACCATATATTTT.

This clonotype was counted only a few times. This sequence joins TRBV6-6 and TRBJ1-5; a possible D gene is TRBD1 (6 bases). Per germline, CDR1 MNHNY and CDR2 SVGAGI (reference sequence). The CDR3 spans 14 residues. Between the trimmed V and J ends, which lost 6 bases and 5 bases, there was a span of 14 bases. In DNA form, the CDR3 reads TGTGCCAGCAGGCCACAGGGTGCGCATCAGCCCCAGCATTTT. Protein: CASRPQGAHQPQHF.

The J gene is TRBJ1-5, the V gene TRBV28, with D maybe TRBD1 (5 bases). CDR3 length: 15 residues. Between the trimmed V and J ends, which lost 3 bases and 9 bases, there was a span of 18 bases. From germline, CDR1 is MDHEN and CDR2 SYDVKM. The CDR3 sequence is CASSLWDRVYSPQHF. For the CDR3, the DNA is TGTGCCAGCAGTTTGTGGGACCGAGTGTATTCGCCCCAGCATTTT.

This clonotype was detected only a few times. The CDR3 bases are TGTGCCAGCAGCTTAACGGGGGGGGCCACGGGCGGCTACACCTTC. This translates into CASSLTGGATGGYTF. The chain carries TRBV7-3 and TRBJ1-2, with D tentatively TRBD1 (6 bases). This CDR3 is built from 15 residues. With 0 bases removed from V and 8 bases from J, the gap between germline ends came to 16 bases. CDR1 and CDR2 (germline): SGHTA, FQGTGA. The full variable domain, in which reference TRBV7-3 and TRBJ1-2 provide the parts outside the CDR3, is GAGVSQTPSNKVTEKGKYVELRCDPISGHTALYWYRQSLGQGPEFLIYFQGTGAADDSGLPNDRFFAVRPEGSVSTLKIQRTERGDSAVYLCASSLTGGATGGYTFGSGTRLTVV.

This clonotype was counted only a few times. The V gene is TRBV20-1, the J gene TRBJ2-7; 8 nucleotides agree with TRBD1. Germline V gene data show CDR1 as DFQATT and CDR2 as SNEGSKA (reference sequence). The CDR3 sequence is 12 residues long. Losses at the gene ends were 4 bases for V and 2 bases for J; bases not matched to a gene: 1. The CDR3, as DNA: TGCAGTGCTAAGGGACAGGCCTACGAGCAGTACGTC. Protein product: CSAKGQAYEQYV.

The chain uses TRBV20-1 and TRBJ1-2; 8 nucleotides match TRBD1. The trim removed 2 bases at V and 8 bases at J, leaving 7 bases unmatched. In germline, CDR1 is DFQATT, CDR2 SNEGSKA (reference sequence). The CDR3 is 13 amino acids. CDR3: CSARSRGPDGYTF. Here the CDR3 DNA reads TGCAGTGCTAGAAGCAGGGGGCCTGACGGCTACACCTTC.

This clonotype was detected only a few times. The chain has TRBV27 and TRBJ1-6; D ambiguous. Trimming shortened V by 4 bases and J by 9 bases, and 10 bases separated the two germline ends. The CDR3 runs 13 residues. Looked up from germline, CDR1 is MNHEY and CDR2 is SMNVEV (reference sequence). Here the CDR3 DNA reads TGTGCCAGCAGTTCGAACATGGCTTCACCCCTCCACTTT. The encoded protein is CASSSNMASPLHF.

This clonotype has more than one count but fewer than ten. The chain joins TRBV5-1 to TRBJ1-4, with TRBD1 as a possible D gene (5 bases). CDR1 SGHRS and CDR2 YFSETQ come from the germline V gene. Trimming shortened V by 2 bases and J by 6 bases, and 11 bases separated the two germline ends. There are 14 residues in the CDR3. The CDR3 region is CASSFHGGDEKLFF. The CDR3, as DNA: TGCGCCAGCAGCTTTCATGGAGGGGATGAAAAACTGTTTTTT.

The V call is TRBV27, the J call TRBJ1-2; D is unclear. CDR1 is MNHEY and CDR2 is SMNVEV in the germline V gene (reference sequence). The CDR3 consists of 13 residues. V was pared by 3 bases and J by 4 bases, with 9 bases between. The CDR3 DNA is TGTGCCAGCAGTTTTAGTCGGACCTATGGCTACACCTTC. Translated: CASSFSRTYGYTF.

This clonotype showed up just a few times. The V and J genes are TRBV12-3 or TRBV12-4 and TRBJ2-5; D may be TRBD2 (5 bases). The CDR3 totals 14 residues. V was cut by 6 bases and J by 5 bases, with 16 bases left in between. The CDR3 sequence: CASSPVGVGETQYF. The CDR3 coding sequence is TGTGCCAGCAGCCCGGTCGGGGTGGGGGAGACCCAGTACTTC.

The gene calls are TRBV5-4 and TRBJ2-5; no clear D. The length of the CDR3 is 13 residues. V dropped 3 bases and J dropped 5 bases, with 11 bases sitting between them. CDR1 and CDR2 from the germline V gene are SGHNT and YYREEE (reference sequence). CDR3 coding DNA: TGTGCCAGCAGCTCCCCTCTAGTCGAGACCCAGTACTTC. Its translation: CASSSPLVETQYF.

The chain recombines TRBV5-1 with TRBJ2-3, with 13 bases fitting TRBD2. Germline lookup yields CDR1 SGHRS and CDR2 YFSETQ. CDR3 length equals 16 residues. Losses at the gene ends were 4 bases for V and 1 base for J; bases not matched to a gene: 3. CDR3 in DNA: TGCGCCAGCAGCGGCGGACTAGCGGGGGGCACAGATACGCAGTATTTT. It is translated as CASSGGLAGGTDTQYF. Full variable domain (rest looked up from reference TRBV5-1 and TRBJ2-3): KAGVTQTPRYLIKTRGQQVTLSCSPISGHRSVSWYQQTPGQGLQFLFEYFSETQRNKGNFPGRFSGRQFSNSRSEMNVSTLELGDSALYLCASSGGLAGGTDTQYFGPGTRLTVL.

This chain links TRBV11-1 with TRBJ2-3; TRBD1 might be the D (6 bases). The germline V and J ends were trimmed by 0 bases and 6 bases, with 16 bases remaining between them. This CDR3 region has 16 residues. The V gene's germline CDR1 is SGHAT and CDR2 FQDESV (reference sequence). The chain's CDR3 is CASSLAYSGDRDTQYF. CDR3 coding DNA: TGTGCCAGCAGCTTAGCGTATTCAGGGGATAGGGATACGCAGTATTTT.

The V gene is TRBV6-2 or TRBV6-3, the J gene TRBJ2-2; D possibly corresponds to TRBD1 (6 bases). V was trimmed by 2 bases and J by 2 bases, leaving 12 bases between them. The germline gives CDR1 MNHEY, CDR2 SVGEGT. The length of the CDR3 is 16 residues. CDR3 amino acids: CASSYLGQLNTGELFF. The DNA of the CDR3 is TGTGCCAGCAGTTACCTCGGACAGCTTAACACCGGGGAGCTGTTTTTT.

The V and J genes are TRBV28 and TRBJ2-2; 7 bases are shared with TRBD1. V was clipped by 9 bases and J by 3 bases; unmatched bases: 4. Germline V gene sequence: CDR1 MDHEN, CDR2 SYDVKM. The CDR3 runs 13 residues. The CDR3 is CASWTGYTGELFF. CDR3 DNA sequence: TGTGCCAGTTGGACAGGCTACACCGGGGAGCTGTTTTTT. Combining the CDR3 with reference TRBV28 and TRBJ2-2 gives the whole variable domain DVKVTQSSRYLVKRTGEKVFLECVQDMDHENMFWYRQDPGLGLRLIYFSYDVKMKEKGDIPEGYSVSREKKERFSLILESASTNQTSMYLCASWTGYTGELFFGEGSRLTVL.